Below are 26 T cell receptor beta chains sequenced from a single sample in a study of beta chain features in type 1 diabetes. The study reverse transcribed the entire isolated RNA, so it sequenced expressed TCRB transcripts. The protocol was immunoSEQ multiplex PCR, while the TCRdb copy is restricted to in-frame clones and leaves out a portion. The top ten clones hold 0.045% to 0.06% of a sample with 430,000 or so clones, about an eighth of them seen once. Sequences were obtained from naive CD4+ T cells from blood. These receptors came from a woman between 18 and 29 years old in good health.

The chain recombines TRBV27 with TRBJ1-5, with D uncertain. The CDR3 is 12 amino acids. V was shortened by 8 bases and J by 5 bases, with 10 bases between the two germline ends. Germline CDR1 reads MNHEY; CDR2 reads SMNVEV (reference sequence). CDR3 sequence reads: CASARGDQPQHF. DNA of the CDR3: TGTGCCAGCGCCCGGGGAGATCAGCCCCAGCATTTT.

The chain couples TRBV9 to TRBJ2-1; D call uncertain. Trimming pared 0 bases from V and 5 bases from J, leaving 9 bases between. Germline V gene sequence: CDR1 SGDLS, CDR2 YYNGEE. This CDR3 is built from 14 residues. The DNA of the CDR3 is TGTGCCAGCAGCGTAGCCCCTACTAACAATGAGCAGTTCTTC. This gives the protein CASSVAPTNNEQFF.

A few counts support this clone. V gene TRBV7-2 combines with J gene TRBJ1-5; 7 bases line up with TRBD1. This CDR3 comprises 13 residues. Germline values: CDR1 SGHTA, CDR2 FQGNSA. V shed 4 bases, J shed 9 bases, and the junction held 6 bases outside the gene matches. In DNA, the CDR3 is TGTGCCAGCAGCTACGACAGGGAGACGCCCCAGCATTTT. Encoded protein: CASSYDRETPQHF. The full variable domain, in which reference TRBV7-2 and TRBJ1-5 provide the parts outside the CDR3, is GAGVSQSPSNKVTEKGKDVELRCDPISGHTALYWYRQSLGQGLEFLIYFQGNSAPDKSGLPSDRFSAERTGGSVSTLTIQRTQQEDSAVYLCASSYDRETPQHFGDGTRLSIL.

The chain carries TRBV4-1 and TRBJ1-6; D is perhaps TRBD1 (6 bases). CDR3 length: 17 amino acids. Germline assignment: CDR1 MGHRA and CDR2 YSYEKL. Trimming left V 1 base short and J 0 bases short, with 10 bases between. The CDR3 sequence: CASSQGQASSYNSPLHF. The DNA of the CDR3 is TGCGCCAGCAGCCAAGGACAGGCGAGCTCCTATAATTCACCCCTCCACTTT.

The sample holds many counts of this clone. The chain carries TRBV28 and TRBJ2-6; the D is unclear. The germline V gene encodes CDR1 MDHEN and CDR2 SYDVKM. The CDR3 runs 16 residues. With 1 base removed from V and 3 bases from J, the gap between germline ends came to 10 bases. CDR3 in amino acids: CASSLFGRSGANVLTF. Here the CDR3 DNA reads TGTGCCAGCAGTTTATTTGGCAGGAGTGGGGCCAACGTCCTGACTTTC.

V is TRBV7-9 and J is TRBJ1-1; D gene unclear. Germline V lookup: CDR1 SEHNR, CDR2 FQNEAQ (reference sequence). V lost 2 bases to trimming and J lost 6 bases, with 7 bases between them. This CDR3 has 12 residues. CDR3 region: CASSLREAEAFF. CDR3 bases: TGTGCCAGCAGCTTACGGGAAGCTGAAGCTTTCTTT.

This rearrangement joins TRBV7-9 to TRBJ1-4; D remains unclear. CDR3 length: 14 amino acids. V lost 5 bases and J lost 10, with 17 bases in between. Germline lookup yields CDR1 SEHNR and CDR2 FQNEAQ (reference sequence). The CDR3, as DNA: TGTGCCAGCAGCCCCAAGGCGTTCCCCACAAAACTGTTTTTT. Translating it yields CASSPKAFPTKLFF.

CDR3 DNA: TGTGCCAGCAGCATACAGGGGTACGAGCAGTACTTC. It encodes CASSIQGYEQYF. This rearrangement joins TRBV7-2 to TRBJ2-7, with 7 nucleotides matching TRBD1. V lost 5 bases and J lost 4; bases outside the gene matches: 2. Germline V lookup: CDR1 SGHTA, CDR2 FQGNSA. The CDR3 has 12 amino acids. The full variable domain, rest sourced from reference TRBV7-2 and TRBJ2-7, is GAGVSQSPSNKVTEKGKDVELRCDPISGHTALYWYRQSLGQGLEFLIYFQGNSAPDKSGLPSDRFSAERTGGSVSTLTIQRTQQEDSAVYLCASSIQGYEQYFGPGTRLTVT.

This clone was found a few times. V and J are TRBV7-2 and TRBJ2-1; 11 bases are shared with TRBD2. CDR3 length equals 16 residues. Trimming removed 2 bases from V and 1 base from J; junction bases left unmatched: 1. Germline CDR1 SGHTA, CDR2 FQGNSA. The CDR3 region is CASSLRLAGSYNEQFF. The CDR3 DNA follows: TGTGCCAGCAGCTTAAGACTAGCGGGGTCCTACAATGAGCAGTTCTTC.

This clone was found a few times. Written as DNA, the CDR3 is TGTGCCAGCAGCTCCCCCGCCGTACGCTACGAGCAGTACGTC. Its protein product is CASSSPAVRYEQYV. This chain joins TRBV28 and TRBJ2-7, with no clear D. Trimming cost V 6 bases and J 3 bases, with 15 bases left between them. This CDR3 has 14 amino acids. Germline V gene data show CDR1 as MDHEN and CDR2 as SYDVKM.

The chain uses TRBV15 and TRBJ1-3; 7 bases agree with TRBD1. The germline CDR1 and CDR2 sequences are LNHNV and YYDKDF (reference sequence). The length of the CDR3 is 16 residues. Trimming removed 0 bases from V and 1 base from J; junction bases left unmatched: 3. The CDR3 nucleotides are TGTGCCACCAGCAGAGATGCAGGGGGGTCTGGAAACACCATATATTTT. Translated: CATSRDAGGSGNTIYF.

The V gene is TRBV2, the J gene TRBJ2-3; D unclear. V lost 8 bases to trimming and J lost 4 bases, with 10 bases between them. Germline-derived CDR1 and CDR2 are SNHLY and FYNNEI. The CDR3 totals 12 residues. CDR3 nucleotides: TGTGCCAGCGTCAACTACCCAGATACGCAGTATTTT. It encodes CASVNYPDTQYF.

This chain joins TRBV5-6 and TRBJ2-5, with a tentative D call TRBD1 (5 bases). The V gene's germline CDR1 is SGHDT and CDR2 YYEEEE. The CDR3 is 15 residues long. Trimming took off 3 bases at V and 5 bases at J, with 17 bases between the two ends. This CDR3 is CASSSRVAGAETQYF. CDR3 in DNA: TGTGCCAGCAGCTCTCGGGTAGCTGGGGCGGAGACCCAGTACTTC.

The chain carries TRBV9 and TRBJ2-5; the D is unclear. V was pared by 2 bases and J by 3 bases, with 14 bases between. This CDR3 region has 15 residues. The germline V gene has CDR1 SGDLS and CDR2 YYNGEE. The chain's CDR3 is CASSVAPYTEETQYF. CDR3 sequence (DNA): TGTGCCAGCAGCGTGGCTCCTTATACTGAAGAGACCCAGTACTTC.

The table lists this clone with a few counts. A much larger clone sits a single nucleotide away, making a read error possible. This specimen includes other DNA sequences encoding the same CDR3. This chain connects TRBV18 to TRBJ2-3, with D uncertain. The germline CDR1 and CDR2 sequences are KGHSH and LQKENI. The CDR3 has 12 amino acids. V was shortened by 6 bases and J by 0 bases, with 4 bases between the two germline ends. In nucleotides, the CDR3 is TGTGCCAGCTCTCCTAGCACAGATACGCAGTATTTT. This gives the protein CASSPSTDTQYF.

DNA for the CDR3: TGTGCCAGCAGTTCTAGCGGGAGGGCCGGGTATGAGCAGTTCTTC. It is translated as CASSSSGRAGYEQFF. This chain connects TRBV6-5 to TRBJ2-1; 12 bases match TRBD2. Germline CDR1 and CDR2: MNHEY and SVGAGI. This CDR3 spans 15 amino acids. The ends lost 4 bases at V and 8 bases at J; junction bases unmatched: 6.

This CDR3 reads CASSQTGVLQETQYF. The CDR3 bases are TGCGCCAGCAGCCAGACAGGGGTCCTACAAGAGACCCAGTACTTC. The V call is TRBV5-1, the J call TRBJ2-5; 8 nucleotides line up with TRBD1. This CDR3 region has 15 residues. J lost 2 bases, V lost 4 bases, and 7 bases had no gene match. Looked up from germline, CDR1 is SGHRS and CDR2 is YFSETQ.

The chain couples TRBV19 to TRBJ2-7; D is perhaps TRBD1 (6 bases). V was trimmed by 6 bases and J by 4 bases, leaving 19 bases between them. This CDR3 contains 15 residues. The germline gives CDR1 LNHDA, CDR2 SQIVND (reference sequence). The CDR3 DNA follows: TGTGCCAGTAGAGCTCCGGGACAAACTCCTTACGAGCAGTACTTC. This translates into CASRAPGQTPYEQYF.

J is TRBJ2-3 and V is TRBV5-1; D possibly corresponds to TRBD1 (6 bases). The V end was cut by 3 bases, the J end by 2 bases, with 10 bases between. In germline, CDR1 is SGHRS, CDR2 YFSETQ. The CDR3 runs to 14 residues. CDR3 DNA sequence: TGCGCCAGCAGCTGGAACAGGGTCACAGATACGCAGTATTTT. It codes for CASSWNRVTDTQYF. Drawing the rest from reference TRBV5-1 and TRBJ2-3, the complete variable domain is KAGVTQTPRYLIKTRGQQVTLSCSPISGHRSVSWYQQTPGQGLQFLFEYFSETQRNKGNFPGRFSGRQFSNSRSEMNVSTLELGDSALYLCASSWNRVTDTQYFGPGTRLTVL.

This chain connects TRBV28 to TRBJ2-5; no firm D call. The CDR3 runs 11 residues. Trimming removed 4 bases from V and 4 bases from J, with 4 bases in between. CDR1 is MDHEN and CDR2 is SYDVKM in the germline V gene. The CDR3 DNA reads TGTGCCAGCAGTTCCCCAGAGACCCAGTACTTC. Translation: CASSSPETQYF.

The V and J genes are TRBV25-1 and TRBJ1-1; 12 bases are shared with TRBD1. The germline V gene has CDR1 MGHDK and CDR2 SYGVNS. The CDR3 consists of 16 residues. Trimming removed 6 bases from V and 5 bases from J; junction bases left unmatched: 10. CDR3 coding DNA: TGTGCCAGCAGCGCAGCCGGGACAGGGGGCAAGACTGAAGCTTTCTTT. Amino acids: CASSAAGTGGKTEAFF.

The chain uses TRBV7-2 and TRBJ1-5, with a possible D match to TRBD1 (5 bases). V dropped 5 bases and J dropped 2 bases, with 10 bases sitting between them. Germline-derived CDR1 and CDR2 are SGHTA and FQGNSA. This CDR3 comprises 14 residues. The CDR3 sequence is CASSIDSGNQPQHF. The CDR3 nucleotides are TGTGCCAGCAGCATCGACAGTGGCAATCAGCCCCAGCATTTT.

This clone has only a few counts. The chain recombines TRBV6-5 with TRBJ2-1, with D uncertain. The CDR3 spans 13 residues. The ends were cut back, 6 bases at V and 4 bases at J, with 10 bases in the middle. CDR1 MNHEY and CDR2 SVGAGI come from the germline V gene. The CDR3 reads CASSLTSYNEQFF. The DNA of the CDR3 is TGTGCCAGCAGCCTTACTTCGTACAATGAGCAGTTCTTC.

This clone was picked up a small number of times. The chain employs TRBV7-9 and TRBJ2-3; 10 positions match TRBD1. With 5 bases clipped from V and 3 bases from J, the junction kept 5 bases outside the gene matches. The CDR3 length is 15 residues. Germline V gives CDR1 SEHNR, CDR2 FQNEAQ (reference sequence). CDR3 region: CASSLGQGITDTQYF. CDR3 nucleotide sequence: TGTGCCAGCAGCCTGGGACAGGGGATTACAGATACGCAGTATTTT.

This clone was observed a handful of times. The V call is TRBV4-3, the J call TRBJ1-2, with TRBD1 matching 9 bases. CDR3 length: 13 residues. Trimming took 3 bases from V and 8 from J; bases not matched to a gene: 4. Per germline, CDR1 LGHNA and CDR2 YSLEER. The chain's CDR3 is CASSHLGQGGYTF. In DNA form, the CDR3 reads TGCGCCAGCAGCCACCTGGGACAGGGCGGCTACACCTTC.

The gene calls are TRBV28 and TRBJ1-6; D may be TRBD1 (5 bases). CDR1 is MDHEN, CDR2 SYDVKM, per germline. This CDR3 has 14 amino acids. V was pared by 7 bases and J by 8 bases, with 15 bases between. The CDR3 loop is CASNLQGGYSPLHF. The CDR3 DNA reads as TGTGCCAGCAACCTGCAGGGTGGGTATTCACCCCTCCACTTT. The entire variable domain, with the rest obtained from reference TRBV28 and TRBJ1-6, is as follows: DVKVTQSSRYLVKRTGEKVFLECVQDMDHENMFWYRQDPGLGLRLIYFSYDVKMKEKGDIPEGYSVSREKKERFSLILESASTNQTSMYLCASNLQGGYSPLHFGNGTRLTVT.